Below are 28 T cell receptor beta chains sequenced from a single sample in a study of cytomegalovirus exposure and HLA in healthy donors. 13 Jbeta primers and 60 Vbeta primers were used for the PCR. The data were produced by immunoSEQ multiplex PCR, yet TCRdb's version contains in-frame clones alone and is incomplete. The sample lists around 110,000 clones, 65% to 90% occurring once. Sequenced material: PBMCs. Every receptor here comes from a woman younger than 45 in good health and CMV-seronegative.

The sample holds one count of this clone. This chain joins TRBV25-1 and TRBJ1-4; a weak D match, TRBD1 (6 bases). CDR1 is MGHDK and CDR2 is SYGVNS in the germline V gene. This CDR3 is built from 15 residues. V gave up 5 bases and J gave up 7 bases, with 17 bases separating them. For the CDR3, the DNA is TGTGCCAGCAGTCCCCCAACAGGGTCGGCTGAAAAACTGTTTTTT. It specifies CASSPPTGSAEKLFF.

The J gene is TRBJ2-7, the V gene TRBV7-9, with D uncertain. The germline V and J ends were trimmed by 7 bases and 6 bases, with 13 bases remaining between them. The V gene's germline CDR1 is SEHNR and CDR2 FQNEAQ (reference sequence). CDR3 length: 12 amino acids. CDR3 sequence (DNA): TGTGCCAGCACCACTTCCTCCGGCGAGCAGTACTTC. This codes for CASTTSSGEQYF. Combining the CDR3 with reference TRBV7-9 and TRBJ2-7 gives the whole variable domain DTGVSQNPRHKITKRGQNVTFRCDPISEHNRLYWYRQTLGQGPEFLTYFQNEAQLEKSRLLSDRFSAERPKGSFSTLEIQRTEQGDSAMYLCASTTSSGEQYFGPGTRLTVT.

This chain connects TRBV28 to TRBJ2-7; D is ambiguous. Between the trimmed V and J ends, which lost 10 bases and 3 bases, there was a span of 13 bases. Germline V gene sequence: CDR1 MDHEN, CDR2 SYDVKM. This CDR3 region has 12 residues. CDR3 region: CAIARPHYEQYF. The CDR3 DNA follows: TGTGCCATCGCCCGCCCACACTACGAGCAGTACTTC.

The chain recombines TRBV5-1 with TRBJ2-7; 13 positions agree with TRBD2. The CDR3 is made up of 18 amino acids. Germline V gene data show CDR1 as SGHRS and CDR2 as YFSETQ. J was trimmed by 2 bases and V by 2 bases; bases with no gene match: 10. The CDR3 DNA follows: TGCGCCAGCAGCTTATCCGGGACTAGCGGGAACCCCCCCTACGAGCAGTACTTC. This sequence encodes CASSLSGTSGNPPYEQYF.

CDR3 in amino acids: CASSLGDRPAGELFF. CDR3 DNA sequence: TGCGCCAGCAGCTTGGGAGACAGGCCGGCCGGGGAGCTGTTTTTT. V usage is TRBV5-1 and J usage is TRBJ2-2, with D possibly matching TRBD1 (6 bases). Germline V lookup: CDR1 SGHRS, CDR2 YFSETQ. V gave up 0 bases and J gave up 6 bases, with 12 bases separating them. This CDR3 comprises 15 residues.

This clone has just a few counts. V gene TRBV6-5 combines with J gene TRBJ2-5; TRBD2 might be the D (7 bases). This CDR3 is 13 amino acids long. Germline loops: CDR1 MNHEY, CDR2 SVGAGI. V lost 5 bases and J lost 5, with 12 bases in between. This chain's CDR3 is CASSLRGGETQYF. CDR3 nucleotides: TGTGCCAGCAGTCTTAGGGGGGGGGAGACCCAGTACTTC.

The chain uses TRBV11-3 and TRBJ2-7; the D gene is possibly TRBD2 (6 bases). Deletions cut 4 bases from V and 7 bases from J, with 17 bases between. CDR1 is SGHNT, CDR2 YENEEA, per germline. The CDR3 extends over 14 amino acids. The CDR3 protein is CASSSRDGGGEQYF. The CDR3 nucleotides are TGTGCCAGCAGCTCACGGGACGGTGGAGGGGAGCAGTACTTC.

The rearrangement uses TRBV7-8 and TRBJ2-7; 10 nucleotides agree with TRBD1. The CDR3 has 14 amino acids. V was pared by 4 bases and J by 5 bases, with 5 bases of the junction left unmatched. Germline V lookup: CDR1 SGHVS, CDR2 FQNEAQ. CDR3 protein: CASSSGQGVNEQYF. The DNA for the CDR3 is TGTGCCAGCAGCTCCGGACAGGGGGTCAACGAGCAGTACTTC.

The chain uses TRBV6-5 and TRBJ2-3; tentative D call: TRBD2 (6 bases). Trimming removed 2 bases from V and 1 base from J, with 10 bases in between. Germline lookup yields CDR1 MNHEY and CDR2 SVGAGI. The CDR3 has 15 amino acids. The CDR3 region is CASSYVGGRTDTQYF. Here the CDR3 DNA reads TGTGCCAGCAGTTACGTGGGAGGCCGCACAGATACGCAGTATTTT.

This chain connects TRBV28 to TRBJ2-1; 7 bases are a match to TRBD2. Germline lookup yields CDR1 MDHEN and CDR2 SYDVKM. Trimming cost V 5 bases and J 9 bases; bases outside gene matches: 10. This CDR3 comprises 14 residues. The CDR3 DNA reads as TGTGCCAGCAGTAGGCGGGAGCAGAAGGGTGAGCAGTTCTTC. It encodes CASSRREQKGEQFF.

The gene calls are TRBV29-1 and TRBJ1-2, with 7 bases identical to TRBD1. CDR1 is SQVTM, CDR2 ANQGSEA, per germline. V shed 4 bases, J shed 3 bases, and the junction held 5 bases outside the gene matches. This CDR3 has 13 amino acids. The CDR3: CSVVGTGDYGYTF. The CDR3 bases are TGCAGCGTTGTTGGTACAGGGGACTATGGCTACACCTTC.

This clone appeared a single time. V gene TRBV10-3 combines with J gene TRBJ1-2; the match to TRBD1 covers 7 bases. Germline CDR1 and CDR2: ENHRY and SYGVKD. The CDR3 loop spans 13 amino acids. V lost 10 bases to trimming and J lost 2 bases; unmatched junction nucleotides: 7. The CDR3, as DNA: TGTGCCACGACAGGGAGTCAAAACTATGGCTACACCTTC. Its protein product is CATTGSQNYGYTF.

V gene TRBV4-1 combines with J gene TRBJ1-1; D is possibly TRBD1 (6 bases). Looked up from germline, CDR1 is MGHRA and CDR2 is YSYEKL. The CDR3 sequence is 15 residues long. V lost 5 bases to trimming and J lost 3 bases, with 16 bases between them. The CDR3 loop reads CASSGIRGGHTEAFF. DNA of the CDR3: TGCGCCAGCAGCGGGATTAGAGGGGGTCACACTGAAGCTTTCTTT.

The V gene is TRBV6-6, the J gene TRBJ1-1, with TRBD1 as a possible D gene (5 bases). The V and J ends lost 2 bases and 1 base respectively, with 14 bases between them. CDR3 length: 16 amino acids. CDR1 MNHNY and CDR2 SVGAGI come from the germline V gene (reference sequence). The CDR3 reads CASSYSRGGGNTEAFF. DNA for the CDR3: TGTGCCAGCAGTTACAGCCGGGGGGGAGGGAACACTGAAGCTTTCTTT.

This clone was recorded a few times. The chain uses TRBV7-9 and TRBJ1-2, with D unclear. Germline V gene sequence: CDR1 SEHNR, CDR2 FQNEAQ (reference sequence). Trimming took off 5 bases at V and 4 bases at J, with 11 bases between the two ends. The CDR3 extends over 13 amino acids. CDR3 sequence: CASSPPGSYGYTF. The DNA for the CDR3 is TGTGCCAGCAGCCCCCCCGGGTCCTATGGCTACACCTTC.

V is TRBV6-5 and J is TRBJ2-3; weak D call: TRBD2 (6 bases). Germline assignment: CDR1 MNHEY and CDR2 SVGAGI. This CDR3 is 14 amino acids long. The V gene lost 7 bases and the J gene lost 2 bases, with 13 bases spanning the gap. CDR3 protein: CASTEAGSTDTQYF. The CDR3 region has the DNA TGTGCCAGCACCGAAGCGGGTTCCACAGATACGCAGTATTTT.

The chain carries TRBV27 and TRBJ1-1; D gene uncertain. V lost 4 bases, J lost 3 bases, and 15 bases lay in between. The germline gives CDR1 MNHEY, CDR2 SMNVEV (reference sequence). CDR3 length: 15 amino acids. CDR3 protein: CASSSFSEGDTEAFF. The CDR3 DNA reads TGTGCCAGCAGTTCGTTTTCAGAGGGCGACACTGAAGCTTTCTTT.

The CDR3 sequence is CASSIPGSQDTQYF. For the CDR3, the DNA is TGTGCCAGTAGTATCCCCGGGAGTCAAGATACGCAGTATTTT. The rearrangement joins TRBV19 to TRBJ2-3; possible D gene TRBD2, 6 bases. Trimming cost V 3 bases and J 5 bases, with 12 bases left between them. This CDR3 has 14 residues. Per germline, CDR1 LNHDA and CDR2 SQIVND (reference sequence).

This sequence joins TRBV7-9 and TRBJ1-5; TRBD1 aligns across 9 bases. CDR3 length: 17 residues. Germline V gene lookup returns CDR1 SEHNR and CDR2 FQNEAQ (reference sequence). The J segment lost 1 base and the V segment lost 5 bases, leaving 9 bases of the junction unmatched. Here the CDR3 DNA reads TGTGCCAGCAGCGCGGGACAGGGATCCGAAAGCAATCAGCCCCAGCATTTT. It yields the protein CASSAGQGSESNQPQHF.

The chain uses TRBV7-3 and TRBJ1-3; D remains ambiguous. The V and J ends lost 2 bases and 3 bases respectively, with 8 bases between them. The CDR3 runs 14 residues. Germline V gene lookup returns CDR1 SGHTA and CDR2 FQGTGA. CDR3 protein: CASSLYEGGNTIYF. The CDR3 region has the DNA TGTGCCAGCAGCTTATACGAGGGTGGAAACACCATATATTTT.

The CDR3 spells CASSLGGTVLETQYF. CDR3 in DNA: TGCGCCAGCAGCTTGGGCGGGACTGTTCTAGAGACCCAGTACTTC. The V call is TRBV5-1, the J call TRBJ2-5; D perhaps matches TRBD2 (6 bases). Germline-derived CDR1 and CDR2 are SGHRS and YFSETQ. V lost 0 bases to trimming and J lost 4 bases, with 13 bases between them. The CDR3 spans 15 residues.

V usage is TRBV7-9 and J usage is TRBJ2-5; TRBD2 might be the D (6 bases). This CDR3 spans 17 amino acids. In germline, CDR1 is SEHNR, CDR2 FQNEAQ (reference sequence). The ends were cut back, 1 base at V and 4 bases at J, with 19 bases in the middle. As DNA, the CDR3 is TGTGCCAGCAGCTTAGGGAGGGGCAGGGCGGGAACAGAGACCCAGTACTTC. Translation gives CASSLGRGRAGTETQYF.

This chain links TRBV28 with TRBJ1-5, with a tentative D call TRBD1 (5 bases). The germline V and J ends were trimmed by 1 base and 0 bases, with 7 bases remaining between them. The CDR3 has 15 residues. Germline CDR1 is MDHEN and CDR2 is SYDVKM. This CDR3 reads CASSLSGYSNQPQHF. The CDR3 DNA reads TGTGCCAGCAGTTTATCAGGGTATAGCAATCAGCCCCAGCATTTT.

This chain joins TRBV4-3 and TRBJ1-3; D is uncertain. The CDR3 length is 13 residues. Looked up from germline, CDR1 is LGHNA and CDR2 is YSLEER. Trimming took off 0 bases at V and 5 bases at J, with 5 bases between the two ends. The CDR3 loop reads CASSQDSRNTIYF. The DNA of the CDR3 is TGCGCCAGCAGCCAAGATAGTAGAAACACCATATATTTT.

This clone has only a few counts. This sequence joins TRBV28 and TRBJ1-2; weak D call: TRBD1 (6 bases). Germline values: CDR1 MDHEN, CDR2 SYDVKM. The CDR3 covers 12 residues. Trimming shortened V by 7 bases and J by 5 bases, and 11 bases separated the two germline ends. The chain's CDR3 is CASTRTAYGYTF. The DNA of the CDR3 is TGTGCCAGCACTAGGACAGCATATGGCTACACCTTC.

CDR3 in amino acids: CASSGDRGEGKQYF. CDR3 in DNA: TGTGCCAGCAGCGGGGACAGGGGGGAGGGCAAGCAGTACTTC. The V call is TRBV9, the J call TRBJ2-7, with 11 bases aligning to TRBD1. The germline CDR1 and CDR2 sequences are SGDLS and YYNGEE. The CDR3 loop spans 14 amino acids. V trimming: 3 bases; J trimming: 8 bases; junction bases outside the gene matches: 7.

CDR3 nucleotides: TGTGCCAGCAGCAGGGGGACCGGGGAGCTGTTTTTT. This translates into CASSRGTGELFF. This chain connects TRBV7-9 to TRBJ2-2; TRBD1 is a possible D gene (6 bases). Trimming pared 5 bases from V and 5 bases from J, leaving 6 bases between. CDR1 and CDR2 (germline): SEHNR, FQNEAQ (reference sequence). CDR3 length: 12 amino acids.

The V gene is TRBV7-9, the J gene TRBJ2-7, with D possibly TRBD1 on 7 matching bases. Germline V lookup: CDR1 SEHNR, CDR2 FQNEAQ (reference sequence). Trimming left V 3 bases short and J 5 bases short, with 14 bases between. The CDR3 spans 14 residues. The CDR3 loop is CASSLAGGIDEQYF. The CDR3 DNA sequence: TGTGCCAGCAGCTTGGCAGGGGGGATCGACGAGCAGTACTTC.